Presented here are 4 T cell receptor beta chains from one specimen sequenced in a study of T cells in Graves' hyperthyroidism and ophthalmopathy. Researchers amplified the TCR beta CDR3 regions from RNA transcripts. When the TCR CDR3 underwent first-round RT-PCR, the HTBI primer set was used. TCRdb re-called the multiplex PCR reads with MiXCR, one entry per CDR3 protein. The top ten hold about 7% of the sample, which has some 560,000 distinct CDR3 sequences, approximately 14% seen once. The specimen was blood. The source is a young woman with Graves' hyperthyroidism.

In its sample, this clonotype was seen many times. The gene calls are TRBV20-1 and TRBJ1-1; no definite D call. The length of the CDR3 is 13 residues. Germline values: CDR1 DFQATT, CDR2 SNEGSKA (reference sequence). Trimming shortened V by 3 bases and J by 3 bases, and 11 bases separated the two germline ends. The CDR3 sequence is CSARKDGYTEAFF. In DNA form, the CDR3 reads TGCAGTGCTAGGAAAGACGGGTACACTGAAGCTTTCTTT.

This clonotype appeared many times. The gene calls are TRBV5-6 and TRBJ1-5, with D possibly matching TRBD1 (5 bases). Germline V gene data show CDR1 as SGHDT and CDR2 as YYEEEE. Trimming shortened V by 0 bases and J by 9 bases, and 19 bases separated the two germline ends. This CDR3 has 16 residues. CDR3 protein: CASSLGAGQPMTPQHF. CDR3 DNA: TGTGCCAGCAGCTTGGGGGCAGGGCAGCCGATGACGCCCCAGCATTTT.

The chain has TRBV24-1 and TRBJ1-5, with 7 bases fitting TRBD1. This CDR3 region has 13 residues. Germline V gives CDR1 KGHDR, CDR2 SFDVKD. Trimming took 5 bases from V and 9 from J; bases not matched to a gene: 6. Written as DNA, the CDR3 is TGTGCCACCAGTGGGGGGGGGACAGCGCCCCAGCATTTT. It is translated as CATSGGGTAPQHF.

This clonotype was seen more than once but under ten times. The gene calls are TRBV4-1 and TRBJ2-7, with a weak D call TRBD1 (6 bases). The CDR3 length is 15 residues. Trimming shortened V by 0 bases and J by 4 bases, and 13 bases separated the two germline ends. The germline CDR1 and CDR2 sequences are MGHRA and YSYEKL. The CDR3 region is CASSQDRGLAYEQYF. In nucleotides, the CDR3 is TGCGCCAGCAGCCAAGACAGGGGATTGGCATACGAGCAGTACTTC.